One sample yielded the 27 T cell receptor beta chains listed below, sequenced in a study of blood T cell repertoires in COVID-19. Generated by immunoSEQ multiplex PCR, the TCRdb table keeps only in-frame clones and is missing some. The sample consists of tens of thousands of clones, about 90% of them appearing once. The sample consisted of peripheral blood. These receptors all stem from a human donor in a cohort sampled during active COVID-19.

The gene calls are TRBV3-1 (or the pseudogene TRBV3-2) and TRBJ2-1; TRBD2 aligns across 13 bases. The CDR3 runs 15 residues. Germline CDR1 reads LGHDT; CDR2 reads YNNKEL (reference sequence). Losses at the gene ends were 4 bases for V and 8 bases for J; bases not matched to a gene: 5. CDR3 coding DNA: TGTGCCAGCAGCCGAGGACTAGCGGGAGTTGATGAGCAGTTCTTC. Translated: CASSRGLAGVDEQFF.

CDR3 residues: CATSDSRPDNEQFF. CDR3 in DNA: TGTGCCACCAGTGATTCCAGGCCAGATAATGAGCAGTTCTTC. The chain joins TRBV24-1 to TRBJ2-1, with unresolved D. Trimming removed 2 bases at V and 7 bases at J, with 11 bases between. This CDR3 region has 14 residues. Germline V gives CDR1 KGHDR, CDR2 SFDVKD.

The V and J genes are TRBV5-4 and TRBJ2-1; possible D gene TRBD1, 5 bases. The CDR3 has 14 residues. The V and J ends lost 4 bases and 6 bases respectively, with 14 bases between them. The V gene's germline CDR1 is SGHNT and CDR2 YYREEE (reference sequence). The CDR3 reads CASSAQDSSNEQFF. As DNA, the CDR3 is TGTGCCAGCAGCGCGCAAGACAGTTCCAATGAGCAGTTCTTC.

The DNA of the CDR3 is TGTGCCAGCACCATTAACATCCGGGGCTCCTACGAGCAGTACTTC. Translated, it gives CASTINIRGSYEQYF. The V call is TRBV5-4, the J call TRBJ2-7; D perhaps matches TRBD2 (5 bases). The germline gives CDR1 SGHNT, CDR2 YYREEE (reference sequence). This CDR3 has 15 amino acids. V gave up 6 bases and J gave up 0 bases, with 16 bases separating them.

The chain uses TRBV5-1 and TRBJ1-6; TRBD1 aligns across 8 bases. This CDR3 is built from 15 residues. V shed 4 bases, J shed 5 bases, and the junction held 5 bases outside the gene matches. Germline CDR1 is SGHRS and CDR2 is YFSETQ. The DNA of the CDR3 is TGCGCCAGCAGCCGGGGACAGGACGATAATTCACCCCTCCACTTT. The encoded protein is CASSRGQDDNSPLHF.

A single count supports this clone. CDR3 DNA: TGTGCCAGCAGACCACCGGGACTAGGACCCAATGAGCAGTTCTTC. Protein product: CASRPPGLGPNEQFF. The chain uses TRBV7-2 and TRBJ2-1; 8 bases are a match to TRBD2. CDR3 length equals 15 residues. Trimming at V came to 6 bases and at J to 6 bases, leaving 10 bases not matched to a gene. Germline loops: CDR1 SGHTA, CDR2 FQGNSA.

The chain uses TRBV5-1 and TRBJ2-2, with 13 nucleotides matching TRBD2. The CDR3 extends over 15 amino acids. V dropped 4 bases and J dropped 10; count of bases not matched to a gene: 7. Germline-derived CDR1 and CDR2 are SGHRS and YFSETQ. The CDR3 reads CASSPTSGGATELFF. In DNA form, the CDR3 reads TGCGCCAGCAGCCCCACTAGCGGGGGGGCCACGGAGCTGTTTTTT.

This chain uses TRBV7-2 with TRBJ2-1; TRBD2 aligns across 11 bases. V shed 1 base and J 4 bases; nucleotides not matched to a gene: 9. There are 18 residues in the CDR3. CDR1 is SGHTA and CDR2 is FQGNSA in the germline V gene. The DNA for the CDR3 is TGTGCCAGCAGCTTAGAGGCTAGCGGGGGGCTGCCGTACAATGAGCAGTTCTTC. This sequence encodes CASSLEASGGLPYNEQFF.

This chain links TRBV20-1 with TRBJ1-6, with D maybe TRBD1 (5 bases). CDR1 is DFQATT and CDR2 is SNEGSKA in the germline V gene (reference sequence). The CDR3 contains 15 residues. V was cut by 3 bases and J by 3 bases, with 12 bases left in between. The CDR3 bases are TGCAGTGCTAGTGTGCAGGGTCACTATAATTCACCCCTCCACTTT. It yields the protein CSASVQGHYNSPLHF.

CDR3 sequence: CASSVAPGLFEKLFF. As DNA, the CDR3 is TGTGCCAGCAGCGTAGCGCCAGGCCTTTTTGAAAAACTGTTTTTT. The rearrangement joins TRBV9 to TRBJ1-4; D is undetermined. Trimming took 0 bases from V and 7 from J, leaving 13 bases between them. The CDR3 spans 15 residues. The germline V gene encodes CDR1 SGDLS and CDR2 YYNGEE.

This clone was seen only once. The CDR3: CASSYEGQPGWETQYF. The CDR3 DNA follows: TGTGCCAGCAGTTACGAGGGACAACCAGGTTGGGAGACCCAGTACTTC. The rearrangement uses TRBV6-5 and TRBJ2-5; weak D call: TRBD1 (6 bases). V was clipped by 2 bases and J by 5 bases, with 18 bases between them. The CDR3 sequence is 16 residues long. Germline-derived CDR1 and CDR2 are MNHEY and SVGAGI.

V gene TRBV19 combines with J gene TRBJ1-3; tentatively, D is TRBD1 (6 bases). There are 13 residues in the CDR3. CDR1 is LNHDA, CDR2 SQIVND, per germline (reference sequence). Trimming left V 10 bases short and J 0 bases short, with 10 bases between. The CDR3 spells CATRQDSGNTIYF. For the CDR3, the DNA is TGTGCCACAAGACAGGACTCTGGAAACACCATATATTTT.

By proportion, this clone is medium-sized. CDR3 loop: CASSHSGGEQYF. CDR3 bases: TGTGCCAGCAGCCATTCCGGGGGCGAGCAGTACTTC. The J gene is TRBJ2-7, the V gene TRBV3-1 (or the pseudogene TRBV3-2); a possible D gene is TRBD2 (6 bases). Trimming removed 3 bases at V and 6 bases at J, with 9 bases between. This CDR3 is built from 12 residues. Looked up from germline, CDR1 is LGHDT and CDR2 is YNNKEL (reference sequence).

A single count supports this clone. V usage is TRBV19 and J usage is TRBJ2-2; D unresolved. The CDR3 runs to 15 residues. Per germline, CDR1 LNHDA and CDR2 SQIVND (reference sequence). The V and J ends lost 7 bases and 4 bases respectively, with 16 bases between them. CDR3 sequence: CASTPRVRGTGELFF. For the CDR3, the DNA is TGTGCCAGTACCCCCCGAGTTCGAGGCACCGGGGAGCTGTTTTTT. Looking up the rest from reference TRBV19 and TRBJ2-2 gives the full variable domain: DGGITQSPKYLFRKEGQNVTLSCEQNLNHDAMYWYRQDPGQGLRLIYYSQIVNDFQKGDIAEGYSVSREKKESFPLTVTSAQKNPTAFYLCASTPRVRGTGELFFGEGSRLTVL.

This chain uses TRBV6-1 with TRBJ2-7; TRBD1 matches at 11 bases. The CDR3 length is 14 residues. V lost 3 bases to trimming and J lost 5 bases; unmatched junction nucleotides: 3. CDR1 and CDR2 (germline): MNHNS, SASEGT. In DNA form, the CDR3 reads TGTGCCAGCAGTGAGACGGGACAGGGGGACGAGCAGTACTTC. Residues: CASSETGQGDEQYF.

This rearrangement joins TRBV7-9 to TRBJ2-7; TRBD1 matches 7 bases. This CDR3 spans 16 amino acids. V dropped 1 base and J dropped 3; count of bases not matched to a gene: 9. Germline loops: CDR1 SEHNR, CDR2 FQNEAQ (reference sequence). The CDR3 nucleotides read TGTGCCAGCAGCTTAGACGGGGACAGAGGGGGCTACGAGCAGTACTTC. This encodes CASSLDGDRGGYEQYF.

The rearrangement links TRBV18 to TRBJ2-1; perhaps TRBD1 as D (5 bases). Germline CDR1 and CDR2: KGHSH and LQKENI. Trimming took 3 bases from V and 6 from J, leaving 15 bases between them. CDR3 length: 15 residues. CDR3 in DNA: TGTGCCAGCTCACCGTCACAGGTTAAGGTCAATGAGCAGTTCTTC. Amino acid sequence: CASSPSQVKVNEQFF. The full variable domain, its missing parts supplied by reference TRBV18 and TRBJ2-1, is NAGVMQNPRHLVRRRGQEARLRCSPMKGHSHVYWYRQLPEEGLKFMVYLQKENIIDESGMPKERFSAEFPKEGPSILRIQQVVRGDSAAYFCASSPSQVKVNEQFFGPGTRLTVL.

The rearrangement joins TRBV9 to TRBJ1-4; D is undetermined. V was cut by 0 bases and J by 2 bases, with 8 bases left in between. Germline lookup yields CDR1 SGDLS and CDR2 YYNGEE. The CDR3 has 15 amino acids. CDR3 in amino acids: CASSVGTRTNEKLFF. The CDR3, as DNA: TGTGCCAGCAGCGTAGGCACCCGGACTAATGAAAAACTGTTTTTT.

The V and J genes are TRBV19 and TRBJ1-4; 9 bases are shared with TRBD1. This CDR3 has 13 amino acids. V lost 8 bases, J lost 4 bases, and 2 bases stayed unmatched. The germline gives CDR1 LNHDA, CDR2 SQIVND (reference sequence). Written as DNA, the CDR3 is TGTGCCAGTCGACAGGGGGGTAATGAAAAACTGTTTTTT. Its translation: CASRQGGNEKLFF.

This sequence joins TRBV6-1 and TRBJ2-2; a weak D match, TRBD2 (5 bases). CDR1 and CDR2 from the germline V gene are MNHNS and SASEGT. The CDR3 spans 16 residues. The V gene lost 4 bases and the J gene lost 3 bases, with 15 bases spanning the gap. CDR3 DNA: TGTGCCAGCAGTGCTTCCTCGGCGGGCGACACCGGGGAGCTGTTTTTT. It codes for CASSASSAGDTGELFF.

The gene calls are TRBV24-1 and TRBJ2-7, with 9 bases lining up with TRBD1. The CDR3 totals 14 residues. J was trimmed by 5 bases and V by 4 bases; bases with no gene match: 5. The germline V gene has CDR1 KGHDR and CDR2 SFDVKD. CDR3 nucleotide sequence: TGTGCCACCAGTGACGCTGGACAGGGGCACGAGCAGTACTTC. Translated, it gives CATSDAGQGHEQYF.

This chain links TRBV19 with TRBJ2-4, with 11 bases lining up with TRBD1. V lost 3 bases to trimming and J lost 7 bases; unmatched junction nucleotides: 5. The CDR3 is 15 residues long. Germline V gives CDR1 LNHDA, CDR2 SQIVND (reference sequence). CDR3 nucleotides: TGTGCCAGTAGTATTTTCCGGGACAGGGGGAACATTCAGTACTTC. It is translated as CASSIFRDRGNIQYF.

The V gene is TRBV7-3, the J gene TRBJ1-6, with unresolved D. Looked up from germline, CDR1 is SGHTA and CDR2 is FQGTGA. Deletions cut 6 bases from V and 11 bases from J, with 17 bases between. This CDR3 has 14 residues. CDR3 sequence reads: CASSLAMEGTPLHF. CDR3 nucleotides: TGTGCCAGCAGTCTCGCAATGGAGGGAACACCCCTCCACTTT.

This rearrangement joins TRBV7-2 to TRBJ1-4; TRBD1 agrees at 9 bases. Germline trimming cut 1 base from V and 7 bases from J; bases unmatched to any gene: 4. The germline V gene encodes CDR1 SGHTA and CDR2 FQGNSA. The CDR3 is 15 amino acids. The DNA of the CDR3 is TGTGCCAGCAGCTTAGGTTCGACAGGGGGTGAAAAACTGTTTTTT. The encoded protein is CASSLGSTGGEKLFF.

This chain links TRBV10-3 with TRBJ1-1, with 10 nucleotides matching TRBD1. The ends lost 6 bases at V and 7 bases at J; junction bases unmatched: 8. There are 14 residues in the CDR3. Per the germline V gene, CDR1 is ENHRY and CDR2 is SYGVKD. CDR3 sequence (DNA): TGTGCCATCAGGGGGACAGGGGAGTTAGGTGAAGCTTTCTTT. This sequence encodes CAIRGTGELGEAFF.

The chain uses TRBV5-4 and TRBJ2-4, with a possible D match to TRBD2 (6 bases). Germline V lookup: CDR1 SGHNT, CDR2 YYREEE (reference sequence). The CDR3 length is 17 residues. Between the trimmed V and J ends, which lost 4 bases and 0 bases, there was a span of 17 bases. In nucleotides, the CDR3 is TGTGCCAGCAGCACCTCTACCGGGACTCCAGCCAAAAACATTCAGTACTTC. This translates into CASSTSTGTPAKNIQYF.

The rearrangement uses TRBV5-6 and TRBJ2-7; 8 bases are a match to TRBD1. Germline V lookup: CDR1 SGHDT, CDR2 YYEEEE. With 0 bases clipped from V and 5 bases from J, the junction kept 1 base outside the gene matches. The CDR3 has 13 amino acids. This CDR3 reads CASSLVQGDEQYF. CDR3 nucleotide sequence: TGTGCCAGCAGCTTGGTACAGGGGGACGAGCAGTACTTC.